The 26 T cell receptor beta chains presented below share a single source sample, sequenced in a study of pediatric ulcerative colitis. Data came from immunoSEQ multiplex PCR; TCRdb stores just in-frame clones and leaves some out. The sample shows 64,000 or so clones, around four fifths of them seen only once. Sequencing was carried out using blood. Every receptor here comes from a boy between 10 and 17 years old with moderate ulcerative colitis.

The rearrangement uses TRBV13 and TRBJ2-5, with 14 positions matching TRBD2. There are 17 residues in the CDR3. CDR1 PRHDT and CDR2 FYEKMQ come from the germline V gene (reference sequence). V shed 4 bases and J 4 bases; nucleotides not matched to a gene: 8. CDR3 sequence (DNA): TGTGCCAGCAGCTGGGGACTAGCGGGGGCCCAGGGAGAGACCCAGTACTTC. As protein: CASSWGLAGAQGETQYF.

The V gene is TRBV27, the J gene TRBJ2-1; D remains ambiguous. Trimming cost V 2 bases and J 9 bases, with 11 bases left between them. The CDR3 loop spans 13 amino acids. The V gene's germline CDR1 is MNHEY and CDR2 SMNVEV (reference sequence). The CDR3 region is CASSLAGSGEQFF. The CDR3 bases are TGTGCCAGCAGTTTAGCCGGTTCTGGTGAGCAGTTCTTC.

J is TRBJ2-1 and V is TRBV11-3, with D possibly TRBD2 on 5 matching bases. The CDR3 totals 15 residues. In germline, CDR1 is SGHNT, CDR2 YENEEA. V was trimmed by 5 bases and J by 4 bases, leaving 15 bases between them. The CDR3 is CASSRGKMGYNEQFF. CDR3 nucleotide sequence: TGTGCCAGCAGCCGGGGTAAGATGGGTTACAATGAGCAGTTCTTC.

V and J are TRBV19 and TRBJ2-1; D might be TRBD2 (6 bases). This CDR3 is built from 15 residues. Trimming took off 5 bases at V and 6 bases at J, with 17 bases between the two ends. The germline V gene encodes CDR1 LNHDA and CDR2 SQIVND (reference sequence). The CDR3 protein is CASSSRLVSGNEQFF. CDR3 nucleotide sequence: TGTGCCAGTAGTTCGCGACTAGTATCGGGCAATGAGCAGTTCTTC.

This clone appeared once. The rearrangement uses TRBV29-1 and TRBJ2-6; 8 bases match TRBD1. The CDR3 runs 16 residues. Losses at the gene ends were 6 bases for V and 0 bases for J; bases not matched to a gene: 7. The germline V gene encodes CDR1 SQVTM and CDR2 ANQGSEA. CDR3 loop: CSVSGGLSSGANVLTF. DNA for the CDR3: TGCAGCGTATCAGGGGGCCTAAGCTCTGGGGCCAACGTCCTGACTTTC.

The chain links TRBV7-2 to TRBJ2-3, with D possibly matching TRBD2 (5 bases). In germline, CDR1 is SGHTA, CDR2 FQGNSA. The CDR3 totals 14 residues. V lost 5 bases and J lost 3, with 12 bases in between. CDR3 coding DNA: TGTGCCAGCAGCCCACCACCGGGGACAGATACGCAGTATTTT. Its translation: CASSPPPGTDTQYF.

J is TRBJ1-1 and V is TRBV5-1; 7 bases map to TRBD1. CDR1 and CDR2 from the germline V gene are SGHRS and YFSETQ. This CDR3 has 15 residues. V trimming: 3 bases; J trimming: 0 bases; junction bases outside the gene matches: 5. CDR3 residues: CASSSGTEMNTEAFF. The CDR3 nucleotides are TGCGCCAGCAGCTCAGGGACAGAAATGAACACTGAAGCTTTCTTT.

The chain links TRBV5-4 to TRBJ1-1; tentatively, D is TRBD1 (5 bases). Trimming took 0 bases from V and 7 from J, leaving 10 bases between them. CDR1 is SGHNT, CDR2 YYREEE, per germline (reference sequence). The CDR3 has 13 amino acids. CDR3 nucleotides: TGTGCCAGCAGCTTGGGGGGGACGGTTGAAGCTTTCTTT. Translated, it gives CASSLGGTVEAFF. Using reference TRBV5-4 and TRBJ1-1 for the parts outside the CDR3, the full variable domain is ETGVTQSPTHLIKTRGQQVTLRCSSQSGHNTVSWYQQALGQGPQFIFQYYREEENGRGNFPPRFSGLQFPNYSSELNVNALELDDSALYLCASSLGGTVEAFFGQGTRLTVV.

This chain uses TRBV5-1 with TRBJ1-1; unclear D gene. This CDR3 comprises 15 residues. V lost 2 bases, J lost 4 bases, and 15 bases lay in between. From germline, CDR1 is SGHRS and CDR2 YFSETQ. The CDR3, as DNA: TGCGCCAGCAGCTTAGATTTAGTCCCCCGCACTGAAGCTTTCTTT. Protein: CASSLDLVPRTEAFF. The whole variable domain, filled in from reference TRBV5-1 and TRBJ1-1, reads KAGVTQTPRYLIKTRGQQVTLSCSPISGHRSVSWYQQTPGQGLQFLFEYFSETQRNKGNFPGRFSGRQFSNSRSEMNVSTLELGDSALYLCASSLDLVPRTEAFFGQGTRLTVV.

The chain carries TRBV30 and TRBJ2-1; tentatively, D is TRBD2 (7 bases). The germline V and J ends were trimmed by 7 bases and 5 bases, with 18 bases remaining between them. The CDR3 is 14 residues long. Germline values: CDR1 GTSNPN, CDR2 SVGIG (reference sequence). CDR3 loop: CAYFGGAGHNEQFF. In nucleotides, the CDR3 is TGTGCCTACTTTGGGGGGGCGGGCCACAATGAGCAGTTCTTC. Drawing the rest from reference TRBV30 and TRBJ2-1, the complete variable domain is SQTIHQWPATLVQPVGSPLSLECTVEGTSNPNLYWYRQAAGRGLQLLFYSVGIGQISSEVPQNLSASRPQDRQFILSSKKLLLSDSGFYLCAYFGGAGHNEQFFGPGTRLTVL.

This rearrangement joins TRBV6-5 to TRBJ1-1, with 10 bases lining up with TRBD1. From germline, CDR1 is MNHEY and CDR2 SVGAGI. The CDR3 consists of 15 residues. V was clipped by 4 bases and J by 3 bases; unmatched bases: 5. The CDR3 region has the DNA TGTGCCAGCAGTTTAGACAGGGGGCCGGACACTGAAGCTTTCTTT. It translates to CASSLDRGPDTEAFF.

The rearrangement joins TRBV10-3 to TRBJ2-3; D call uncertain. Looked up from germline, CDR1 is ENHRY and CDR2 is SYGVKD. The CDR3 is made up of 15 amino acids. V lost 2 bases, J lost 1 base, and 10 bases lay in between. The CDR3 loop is CAISEKEGRTDTQYF. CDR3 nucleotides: TGTGCCATCAGTGAGAAGGAAGGACGCACAGATACGCAGTATTTT.

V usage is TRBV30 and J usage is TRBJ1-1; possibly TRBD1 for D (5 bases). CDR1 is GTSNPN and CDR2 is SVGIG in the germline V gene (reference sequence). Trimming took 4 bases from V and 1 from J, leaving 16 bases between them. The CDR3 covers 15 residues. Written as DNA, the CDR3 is TGTGCCTGGAAATATAGGCGGCAGGGGAACACTGAAGCTTTCTTT. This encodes CAWKYRRQGNTEAFF. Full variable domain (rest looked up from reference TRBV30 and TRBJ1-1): SQTIHQWPATLVQPVGSPLSLECTVEGTSNPNLYWYRQAAGRGLQLLFYSVGIGQISSEVPQNLSASRPQDRQFILSSKKLLLSDSGFYLCAWKYRRQGNTEAFFGQGTRLTVV.

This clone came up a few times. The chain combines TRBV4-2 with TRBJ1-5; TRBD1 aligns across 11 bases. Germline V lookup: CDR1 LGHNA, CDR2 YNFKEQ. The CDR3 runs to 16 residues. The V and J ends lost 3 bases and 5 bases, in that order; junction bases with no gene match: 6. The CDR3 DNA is TGTGCCAGCAGCCACCTACGGACAGGGGGCGATCAGCCCCAGCATTTT. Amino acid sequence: CASSHLRTGGDQPQHF.

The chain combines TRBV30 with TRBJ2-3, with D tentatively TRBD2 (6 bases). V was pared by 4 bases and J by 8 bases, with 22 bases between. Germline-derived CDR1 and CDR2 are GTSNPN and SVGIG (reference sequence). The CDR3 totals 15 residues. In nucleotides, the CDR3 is TGTGCCTGGAACCTGGCCCCGACTAGTTTTGGTACGCAGTATTTT. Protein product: CAWNLAPTSFGTQYF.

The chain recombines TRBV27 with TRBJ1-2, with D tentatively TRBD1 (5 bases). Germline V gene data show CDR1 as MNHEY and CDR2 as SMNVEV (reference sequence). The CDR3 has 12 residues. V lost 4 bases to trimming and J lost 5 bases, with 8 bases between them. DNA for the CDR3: TGTGCCAGCAGTTCAGGGATTTATGGCTACACCTTC. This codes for CASSSGIYGYTF.

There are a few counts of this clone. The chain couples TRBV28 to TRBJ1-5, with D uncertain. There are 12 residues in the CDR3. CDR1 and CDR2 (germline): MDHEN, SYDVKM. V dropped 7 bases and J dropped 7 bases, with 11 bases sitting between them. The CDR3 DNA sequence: TGTGCCAGCAACCGTGTGAGACAGCCCCAGCATTTT. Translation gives CASNRVRQPQHF.

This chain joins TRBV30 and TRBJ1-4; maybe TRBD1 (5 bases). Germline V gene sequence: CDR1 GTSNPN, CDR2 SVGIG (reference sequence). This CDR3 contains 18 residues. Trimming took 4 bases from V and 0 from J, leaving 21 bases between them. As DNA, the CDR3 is TGTGCCTGGAAGCGATACGGACATCACTTCGCAACTAATGAAAAACTGTTTTTT. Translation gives CAWKRYGHHFATNEKLFF.

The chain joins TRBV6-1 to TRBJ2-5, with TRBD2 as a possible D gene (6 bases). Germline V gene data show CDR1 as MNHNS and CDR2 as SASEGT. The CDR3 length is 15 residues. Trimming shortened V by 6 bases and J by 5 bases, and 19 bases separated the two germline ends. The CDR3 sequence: CASRRVASVMETQYF. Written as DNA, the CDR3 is TGTGCCAGCAGAAGGGTAGCTAGCGTCATGGAGACCCAGTACTTC.

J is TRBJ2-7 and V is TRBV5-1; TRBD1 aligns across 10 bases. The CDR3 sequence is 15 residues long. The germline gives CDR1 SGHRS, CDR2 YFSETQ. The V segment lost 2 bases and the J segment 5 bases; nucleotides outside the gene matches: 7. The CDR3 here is CASSFNGQGVHEQYF. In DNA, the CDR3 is TGCGCCAGCAGCTTCAACGGACAGGGGGTCCACGAGCAGTACTTC.

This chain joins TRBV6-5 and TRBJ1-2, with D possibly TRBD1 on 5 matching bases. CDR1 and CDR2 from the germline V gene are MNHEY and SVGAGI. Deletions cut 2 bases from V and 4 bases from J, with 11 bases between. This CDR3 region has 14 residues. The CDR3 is CASSYLQATYGYTF. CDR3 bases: TGTGCCAGCAGTTACCTACAGGCTACCTATGGCTACACCTTC.

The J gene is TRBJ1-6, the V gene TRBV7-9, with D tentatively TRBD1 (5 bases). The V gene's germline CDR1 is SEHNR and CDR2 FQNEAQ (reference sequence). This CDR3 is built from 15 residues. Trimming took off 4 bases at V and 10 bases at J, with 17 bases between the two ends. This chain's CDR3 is CASSSTGDRESPLHF. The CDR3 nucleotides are TGTGCCAGCAGCTCTACCGGGGACCGAGAGTCACCCCTCCACTTT.

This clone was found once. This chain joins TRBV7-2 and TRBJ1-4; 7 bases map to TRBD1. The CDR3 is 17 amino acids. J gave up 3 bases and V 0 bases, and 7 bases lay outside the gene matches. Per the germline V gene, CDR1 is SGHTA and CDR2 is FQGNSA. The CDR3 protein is CASSLAPRDRPNEKLFF. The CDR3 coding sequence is TGTGCCAGCAGCTTAGCCCCTAGGGACAGACCTAATGAAAAACTGTTTTTT.

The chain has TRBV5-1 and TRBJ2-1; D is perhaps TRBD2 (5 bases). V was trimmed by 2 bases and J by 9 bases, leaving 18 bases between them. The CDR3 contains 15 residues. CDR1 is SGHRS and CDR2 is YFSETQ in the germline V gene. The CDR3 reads CASSLESLGRGEQFF. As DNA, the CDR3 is TGCGCCAGCAGCTTAGAAAGCCTCGGTCGGGGTGAGCAGTTCTTC. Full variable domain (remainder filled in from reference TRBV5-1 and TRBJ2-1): KAGVTQTPRYLIKTRGQQVTLSCSPISGHRSVSWYQQTPGQGLQFLFEYFSETQRNKGNFPGRFSGRQFSNSRSEMNVSTLELGDSALYLCASSLESLGRGEQFFGPGTRLTVL.

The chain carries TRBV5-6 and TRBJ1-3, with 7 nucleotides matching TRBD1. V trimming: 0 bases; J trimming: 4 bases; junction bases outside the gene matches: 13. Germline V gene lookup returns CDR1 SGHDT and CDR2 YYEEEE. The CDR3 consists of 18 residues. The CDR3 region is CASSLVSPGGRWGNTIYF. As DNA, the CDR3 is TGTGCCAGCAGCTTGGTTTCTCCAGGGGGTCGTTGGGGAAACACCATATATTTT.

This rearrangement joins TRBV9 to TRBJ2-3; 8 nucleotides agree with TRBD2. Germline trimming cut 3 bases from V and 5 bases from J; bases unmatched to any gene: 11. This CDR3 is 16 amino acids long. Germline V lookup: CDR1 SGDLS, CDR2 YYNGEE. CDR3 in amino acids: CASSATSGGAEDTQYF. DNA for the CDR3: TGTGCCAGCAGCGCAACCTCCGGGGGGGCCGAAGATACGCAGTATTTT.